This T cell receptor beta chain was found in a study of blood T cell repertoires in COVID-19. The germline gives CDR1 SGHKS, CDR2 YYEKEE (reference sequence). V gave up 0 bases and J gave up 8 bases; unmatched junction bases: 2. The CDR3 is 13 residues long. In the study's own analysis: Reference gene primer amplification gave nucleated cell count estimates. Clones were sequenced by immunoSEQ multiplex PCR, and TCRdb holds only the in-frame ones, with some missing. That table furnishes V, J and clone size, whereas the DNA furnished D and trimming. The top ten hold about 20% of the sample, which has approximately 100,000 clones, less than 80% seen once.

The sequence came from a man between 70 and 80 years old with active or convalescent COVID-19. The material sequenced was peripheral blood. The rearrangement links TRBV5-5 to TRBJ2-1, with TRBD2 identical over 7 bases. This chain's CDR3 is CASSLGGRDEQFF. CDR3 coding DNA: TGTGCCAGCAGCTTGGGAGGGAGGGATGAGCAGTTCTTC.